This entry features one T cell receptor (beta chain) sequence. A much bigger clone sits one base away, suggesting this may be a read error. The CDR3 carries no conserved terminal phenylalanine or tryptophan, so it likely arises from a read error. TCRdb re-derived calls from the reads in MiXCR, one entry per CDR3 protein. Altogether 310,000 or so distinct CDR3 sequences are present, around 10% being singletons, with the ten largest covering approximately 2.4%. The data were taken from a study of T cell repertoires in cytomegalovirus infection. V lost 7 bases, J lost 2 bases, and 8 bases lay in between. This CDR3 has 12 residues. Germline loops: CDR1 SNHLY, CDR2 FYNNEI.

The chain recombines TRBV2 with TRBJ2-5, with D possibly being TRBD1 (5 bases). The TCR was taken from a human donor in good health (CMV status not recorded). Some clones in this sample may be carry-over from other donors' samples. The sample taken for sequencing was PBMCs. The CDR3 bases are TGTGCCAGCAAGAAGGGGCAAGAGACCCAGTACCTC. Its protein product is CASKKGQETQYL.